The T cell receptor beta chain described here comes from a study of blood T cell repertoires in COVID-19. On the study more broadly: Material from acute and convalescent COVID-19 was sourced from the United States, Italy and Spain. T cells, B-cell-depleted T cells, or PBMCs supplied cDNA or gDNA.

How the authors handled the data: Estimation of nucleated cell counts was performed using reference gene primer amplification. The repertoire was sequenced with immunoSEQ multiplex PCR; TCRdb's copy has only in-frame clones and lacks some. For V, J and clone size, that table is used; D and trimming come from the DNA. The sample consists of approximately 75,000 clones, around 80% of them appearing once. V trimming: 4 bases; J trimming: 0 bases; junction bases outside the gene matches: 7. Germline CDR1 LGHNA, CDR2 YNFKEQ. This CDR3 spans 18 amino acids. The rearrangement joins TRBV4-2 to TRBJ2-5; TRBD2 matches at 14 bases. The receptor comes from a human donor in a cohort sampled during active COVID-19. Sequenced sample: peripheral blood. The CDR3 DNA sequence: TGTGCCAGCAGCCCCCGGACTAGCGGGGGGACCTACCAAGAGACCCAGTACTTC. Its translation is CASSPRTSGGTYQETQYF.